The clone carrying this T cell receptor (beta chain) was detected a few times. In the original analysis: Nucleated cell counts were estimated from reference gene primer amplification. Using immunoSEQ multiplex PCR, the repertoire was profiled, and TCRdb retains in-frame clones only, with some absent. D and trimming were read from the DNA, whereas the V and J calls and clone size are those reported in that table. The table lists under 400,000 clones, 85% to 90% of them singletons. This specimen belongs to a study of blood T cell repertoires in COVID-19. Trimming took off 6 bases at V and 2 bases at J, with 8 bases between the two ends. This CDR3 is 13 amino acids long. Germline values: CDR1 MNHNS, CDR2 SASEGT.

Sample: peripheral blood. This rearrangement joins TRBV6-1 to TRBJ1-5; D is uncertain. The receptor comes from a woman aged 25 to 39 with COVID-19, enrolled during active disease. This chain's CDR3 is CASRGGGNQPQHF. Here the CDR3 DNA reads TGTGCCAGCAGGGGAGGAGGCAATCAGCCCCAGCATTTT.